One and the same sample provided the 25 T cell receptor beta chains below, sequenced in a study of T cells in localized non-small cell lung cancer. Method: immunoSEQ multiplex PCR; TCRdb's copy keeps in-frame clones and lacks some. The repertoire holds under 65,000 clones, with 70% to 90% as singletons. The sequencing used peripheral blood, collected before any cancer treatment. These receptors originate from a man aged 35 to 69 with stage I squamous cell lung carcinoma.

The V gene is TRBV28, the J gene TRBJ2-1; 10 bases line up with TRBD2. V lost 2 bases to trimming and J lost 7 bases; unmatched junction nucleotides: 8. Looked up from germline, CDR1 is MDHEN and CDR2 is SYDVKM. The CDR3 sequence is 16 residues long. For the CDR3, the DNA is TGTGCCAGCAGTTTAAGTGGTAGCGGGAGGCGGAATGAGCAGTTCTTC. As protein: CASSLSGSGRRNEQFF.

This clone was found once. This chain connects TRBV27 to TRBJ1-2; 8 bases are shared with TRBD1. The CDR3 runs 18 residues. CDR1 and CDR2 (germline): MNHEY, SMNVEV (reference sequence). The ends lost 4 bases at V and 4 bases at J; junction bases unmatched: 17. The CDR3 is CASSSQLVPGTGPYGYTF. The CDR3 nucleotides are TGTGCCAGCAGTTCCCAGTTAGTCCCTGGGACAGGCCCCTATGGCTACACCTTC.

The V gene is TRBV27, the J gene TRBJ2-2; D gene unclear. V lost 6 bases and J 4 bases, leaving 9 bases between the germline ends. Germline CDR1 MNHEY, CDR2 SMNVEV (reference sequence). CDR3 size: 13 residues. This chain's CDR3 is CASRFSSTGELFF. CDR3 DNA: TGTGCCAGCAGGTTTTCTAGCACCGGGGAGCTGTTTTTT.

This chain uses TRBV7-2 with TRBJ2-7; D possibly corresponds to TRBD2 (6 bases). This CDR3 is 14 amino acids long. V was shortened by 3 bases and J by 2 bases, with 11 bases between the two germline ends. The V gene's germline CDR1 is SGHTA and CDR2 FQGNSA. The CDR3 protein is CASSFNSGPYEQYF. CDR3 nucleotides: TGTGCCAGCAGCTTTAATAGCGGTCCCTACGAGCAGTACTTC.

This clone came up a few times. V usage is TRBV4-3 and J usage is TRBJ1-1, with TRBD1 identical over 8 bases. Trimming took 4 bases from V and 3 from J; bases not matched to a gene: 7. CDR3 size: 15 residues. Germline V gene data show CDR1 as LGHNA and CDR2 as YSLEER. This CDR3 reads CASSLWTGRDTEAFF. The CDR3, as DNA: TGCGCCAGCAGCCTCTGGACAGGGCGAGACACTGAAGCTTTCTTT.

Turning to this clone: The junction shows a germline mismatch at one end, possibly a read error. The chain combines TRBV7-7 with TRBJ1-3; 7 bases align to TRBD1. The length of the CDR3 is 15 residues. The germline V gene has CDR1 SSHAT and CDR2 FNYEAQ (reference sequence). The CDR3 coding sequence is TGTGCTAGCAGCCGCGACAGGGACACTGGAAACACCATATATTTT. It is translated as CASSRDRDTGNTIYF.

This clone appeared once. The rearrangement links TRBV28 to TRBJ2-7; D not certain. Germline lookup yields CDR1 MDHEN and CDR2 SYDVKM. CDR3 size: 12 residues. V shed 6 bases and J shed 4 bases, with 10 bases lying between them. The CDR3 region is CASSLDGYEQYF. CDR3 in DNA: TGTGCCAGCAGCTTGGACGGTTACGAGCAGTACTTC.

This clone has just a few counts. The CDR3 reads CASSFPGRGRFF. In nucleotides, the CDR3 is TGTGCCAGCAGTTTCCCCGGGAGGGGAAGGTTCTTC. J is TRBJ2-1 and V is TRBV28, with 8 positions matching TRBD2. CDR1 MDHEN and CDR2 SYDVKM come from the germline V gene. The CDR3 spans 12 residues. V trimming: 3 bases; J trimming: 15 bases; junction bases outside the gene matches: 7.

V gene TRBV4-2 combines with J gene TRBJ2-3, with D perhaps given as TRBD1 or TRBD2 (5 bases each). The germline V gene has CDR1 LGHNA and CDR2 YNFKEQ. With 0 bases removed from V and 6 bases from J, the gap between germline ends came to 16 bases. The CDR3 loop spans 16 amino acids. CDR3 in amino acids: CASSQDLRGVGDTQYF. As DNA, the CDR3 is TGTGCCAGCAGCCAAGATCTTAGGGGAGTCGGGGATACGCAGTATTTT.

The CDR3 nucleotides are TGTGCCAGCAGATCCCCGGGACAGACAACTAGCACAGATACGCAGTATTTT. Amino acid sequence: CASRSPGQTTSTDTQYF. This chain connects TRBV28 to TRBJ2-3; TRBD1 aligns across 7 bases. V was clipped by 6 bases and J by 0 bases; unmatched bases: 12. The CDR3 extends over 17 amino acids. Looked up from germline, CDR1 is MDHEN and CDR2 is SYDVKM.

The genes are TRBV7-2 and TRBJ1-5; D is unresolved. The V and J ends lost 5 bases and 3 bases respectively, with 17 bases between them. The CDR3 is 16 residues long. Germline V gene data show CDR1 as SGHTA and CDR2 as FQGNSA. CDR3 DNA: TGTGCCAGCAGCCCCTGGGTCGGGGTCGTCAATCAGCCCCAGCATTTT. It codes for CASSPWVGVVNQPQHF.

The V and J genes are TRBV7-3 and TRBJ2-3; 7 nucleotides match TRBD2. CDR1 and CDR2 from the germline V gene are SGHTA and FQGTGA. The V segment lost 5 bases and the J segment 0 bases; nucleotides outside the gene matches: 8. The CDR3 loop spans 16 amino acids. The CDR3 is CASSPSGGESTDTQYF. The CDR3 nucleotides read TGTGCCAGCAGCCCCTCGGGGGGTGAGAGCACAGATACGCAGTATTTT.

The chain is built from TRBV2 and TRBJ2-5, with TRBD1 as a possible D gene (5 bases). The germline V and J ends were trimmed by 6 bases and 5 bases, with 22 bases remaining between them. This CDR3 comprises 16 residues. Germline V gives CDR1 SNHLY, CDR2 FYNNEI. DNA of the CDR3: TGTGCCAGCAGCGGTTACGGGTCAGCGAAGGGGGAGACCCAGTACTTC. Its translation: CASSGYGSAKGETQYF.

The J gene is TRBJ2-4, the V gene TRBV9; 7 bases fit TRBD1. The CDR3 extends over 15 amino acids. Germline V gene sequence: CDR1 SGDLS, CDR2 YYNGEE. The V segment lost 3 bases and the J segment 3 bases; nucleotides outside the gene matches: 6. The CDR3 DNA follows: TGTGCCAGCAGCGATCGACAGGGAAACAAAAACATTCAGTACTTC. Amino acid sequence: CASSDRQGNKNIQYF.

In DNA, the CDR3 is TGTGCCAGCAGCCTACAGGGGGGGAACACTGAAGCTTTCTTT. Translation gives CASSLQGGNTEAFF. The V gene is TRBV7-2, the J gene TRBJ1-1; 8 nucleotides align to TRBD1. The CDR3 is 14 amino acids. Germline CDR1 and CDR2: SGHTA and FQGNSA. V was pared by 5 bases and J by 1 base, with 3 bases of the junction left unmatched.

This rearrangement joins TRBV5-1 to TRBJ2-2; 11 bases align to TRBD1. The CDR3 has 19 residues. With V trimmed by 4 bases and J by 1 base, 12 bases remained unmatched. The germline gives CDR1 SGHRS, CDR2 YFSETQ. The CDR3 reads CASSPTDRGRGGNTGELFF. CDR3 nucleotides: TGCGCCAGCAGCCCCACGGACAGGGGGCGCGGGGGGAACACCGGGGAGCTGTTTTTT.

The chain couples TRBV7-2 to TRBJ1-4; D ambiguous. The CDR3 is 14 amino acids. CDR1 and CDR2 (germline): SGHTA, FQGNSA. The V end was cut by 0 bases, the J end by 6 bases, with 8 bases between. DNA for the CDR3: TGTGCCAGCAGCTTAGCCCGGGAATATGAAAAACTGTTTTTT. Translation: CASSLAREYEKLFF.

The chain links TRBV7-3 to TRBJ1-6; 8 nucleotides agree with TRBD1. V gave up 0 bases and J gave up 10 bases; unmatched junction bases: 5. The CDR3 is made up of 15 amino acids. Germline CDR1 SGHTA, CDR2 FQGTGA. CDR3 residues: CASSLTAGGQSPLHF. In DNA form, the CDR3 reads TGTGCCAGCAGCTTAACGGCAGGGGGCCAGTCACCCCTCCACTTT.

This sequence joins TRBV28 and TRBJ2-1, with TRBD2 matching over 8 bases. Germline lookup yields CDR1 MDHEN and CDR2 SYDVKM. V lost 1 base and J lost 8; bases outside the gene matches: 4. This CDR3 is built from 14 residues. The DNA for the CDR3 is TGTGCCAGCAGTTTATTTGGACTAGCTCATGAGCAGTTCTTC. This translates into CASSLFGLAHEQFF. Supplemented by reference TRBV28 and TRBJ2-1, the full variable domain reads DVKVTQSSRYLVKRTGEKVFLECVQDMDHENMFWYRQDPGLGLRLIYFSYDVKMKEKGDIPEGYSVSREKKERFSLILESASTNQTSMYLCASSLFGLAHEQFFGPGTRLTVL.

The chain is built from TRBV19 and TRBJ2-3; D is perhaps TRBD1 (6 bases). CDR3 length: 16 residues. Trimming shortened V by 4 bases and J by 2 bases, and 16 bases separated the two germline ends. Germline values: CDR1 LNHDA, CDR2 SQIVND (reference sequence). CDR3 in DNA: TGTGCCAGTAGTAGCTTGACCGGGACAACCACAGATACGCAGTATTTT. Translated, it gives CASSSLTGTTTDTQYF.

This rearrangement joins TRBV6-5 to TRBJ2-1; TRBD1 matches at 8 bases. V was clipped by 5 bases and J by 10 bases; unmatched bases: 13. Germline V gene lookup returns CDR1 MNHEY and CDR2 SVGAGI. The CDR3 runs 15 residues. CDR3 in DNA: TGTGCCAGCAGTCGCGATGATCCAGGGGGCGAGGAGCAGTTCTTC. Its protein is CASSRDDPGGEEQFF.

The chain recombines TRBV27 with TRBJ2-7; D remains unclear. This CDR3 is built from 13 residues. The V end lost 4 bases, the J end lost 3 bases, and 10 bases lay between the germline ends. Germline values: CDR1 MNHEY, CDR2 SMNVEV (reference sequence). The CDR3 loop reads CASSSPLSYEQYF. The DNA of the CDR3 is TGTGCCAGCAGTTCCCCCCTTAGCTACGAGCAGTACTTC.

The V and J genes are TRBV5-1 and TRBJ1-5, with 7 bases that match TRBD1. CDR1 SGHRS and CDR2 YFSETQ come from the germline V gene. This CDR3 is 14 amino acids long. The J segment lost 2 bases and the V segment lost 3 bases, leaving 2 bases of the junction unmatched. In DNA form, the CDR3 reads TGCGCCAGCAGCTCAACAGGGGGCAATCAGCCCCAGCATTTT. This codes for CASSSTGGNQPQHF.

The chain couples TRBV7-2 to TRBJ2-5; 12 nucleotides line up with TRBD2. The CDR3 loop spans 19 amino acids. Germline V gene sequence: CDR1 SGHTA, CDR2 FQGNSA. V lost 5 bases to trimming and J lost 2 bases; unmatched junction nucleotides: 15. CDR3 in DNA: TGTGCCAGCAGCCCAGCCCTAGGACTAGCGGGGATGCAACAAGAGACCCAGTACTTC. Translation gives CASSPALGLAGMQQETQYF.

This clone was counted a single time. The V call is TRBV7-2, the J call TRBJ2-1, with 8 nucleotides matching TRBD2. The CDR3 extends over 18 amino acids. V shed 2 bases and J 4 bases; nucleotides not matched to a gene: 13. Germline V CDR1 and CDR2: SGHTA, FQGNSA. CDR3 nucleotides: TGTGCCAGCAGCTTAAGTCCCTCCCTAGCGGGCCCATACAATGAGCAGTTCTTC. Translated: CASSLSPSLAGPYNEQFF. Drawing the rest from reference TRBV7-2 and TRBJ2-1, the complete variable domain is GAGVSQSPSNKVTEKGKDVELRCDPISGHTALYWYRQSLGQGLEFLIYFQGNSAPDKSGLPSDRFSAERTGGSVSTLTIQRTQQEDSAVYLCASSLSPSLAGPYNEQFFGPGTRLTVL.